The 23 T cell receptor beta chains in this list originate from one sample, sequenced in a study of cytomegalovirus exposure and HLA in healthy donors (dated by TCRdb to about 2017). Library creation used the immunoSEQ multiplex PCR assay. The multiplex PCR relied on a mix of 60 forward primers for TCR Vbeta segments and 13 reverse primers for TCR Jbeta segments. The table was pulled from immuneACCESS by TCRdb, which kept in-frame rearrangements only. Such tables lose some clones; where checked, under half of the loss comes from unresolved V genes, and the rest has no known cause. The sample contains approximately 140,000 clones, approximately 84% of them found a single time. Jointly, the top ten make up less than 2% of the sample. The sequenced material came from PBMCs. The receptors stem from a woman under 30 in good health and CMV-seronegative.

The rearrangement uses TRBV5-4 and TRBJ2-5; the D gene is possibly TRBD1 (7 bases). The germline gives CDR1 SGHNT, CDR2 YYREEE (reference sequence). Trimming removed 6 bases from V and 4 bases from J, with 16 bases in between. The CDR3 has 14 residues. The CDR3 reads CASNSRQGGETQYF. For the CDR3, the DNA is TGTGCCAGCAATTCGAGACAGGGAGGAGAGACCCAGTACTTC.

This clone was seen just once. This rearrangement joins TRBV18 to TRBJ2-5; 7 nucleotides match TRBD1. The CDR3 totals 18 residues. Germline V CDR1 and CDR2: KGHSH, LQKENI. Trimming took 1 base from V and 2 from J; bases not matched to a gene: 13. CDR3 DNA sequence: TGTGCCAGCTCACCACTCGGCGAAGGCAGGGGGATGCAAGAGACCCAGTACTTC. It codes for CASSPLGEGRGMQETQYF. Together with reference TRBV18 and TRBJ2-5, the CDR3 gives the full variable domain: NAGVMQNPRHLVRRRGQEARLRCSPMKGHSHVYWYRQLPEEGLKFMVYLQKENIIDESGMPKERFSAEFPKEGPSILRIQQVVRGDSAAYFCASSPLGEGRGMQETQYFGPGTRLLVL.

This clone turned up a few times. The chain is built from TRBV4-2 and TRBJ1-2, with D possibly matching TRBD1 (6 bases). The germline V gene encodes CDR1 LGHNA and CDR2 YNFKEQ. Trimming left V 1 base short and J 0 bases short, with 18 bases between. The CDR3 runs to 18 residues. The CDR3 nucleotides read TGTGCCAGCAGCCAAGTCCGGGGGGACACCACTTCTAACTATGGCTACACCTTC. This codes for CASSQVRGDTTSNYGYTF.

This sequence joins TRBV30 and TRBJ2-7, with D perhaps TRBD1 (5 bases). Trimming took off 7 bases at V and 2 bases at J, with 18 bases between the two ends. Germline CDR1 is GTSNPN and CDR2 is SVGIG (reference sequence). There are 14 residues in the CDR3. The CDR3 region has the DNA TGTGCCTTTACTTACAGGAGAAAGGCCTACGAGCAGTACTTC. Its protein is CAFTYRRKAYEQYF.

The V gene is TRBV7-2, the J gene TRBJ2-1, with TRBD2 matching over 12 bases. J was trimmed by 7 bases and V by 7 bases; bases with no gene match: 5. This CDR3 is 14 amino acids long. Looked up from germline, CDR1 is SGHTA and CDR2 is FQGNSA. The CDR3 sequence is CASKGTSGRNEQFF. CDR3 DNA sequence: TGTGCCAGCAAGGGGACTAGCGGGCGGAATGAGCAGTTCTTC.

The chain links TRBV5-1 to TRBJ2-7, with a possible D match to TRBD2 (5 bases). Trimming removed 0 bases from V and 4 bases from J, with 8 bases in between. Germline lookup yields CDR1 SGHRS and CDR2 YFSETQ. This CDR3 is 13 amino acids long. The CDR3 sequence is CASSLEGRYEQYF. The CDR3 DNA follows: TGCGCCAGCAGCTTGGAAGGGAGATACGAGCAGTACTTC.

J is TRBJ2-7 and V is TRBV12-5; tentatively, D is TRBD2 (5 bases). CDR1 is LGHNT and CDR2 is FRNRAP in the germline V gene. This CDR3 contains 13 residues. V shed 6 bases and J shed 2 bases, with 11 bases lying between them. The CDR3 protein is CASGERAPYEQYF. CDR3 coding DNA: TGTGCTAGTGGAGAGAGGGCGCCCTACGAGCAGTACTTC.

The chain is built from TRBV29-1 and TRBJ2-3; 14 bases fit TRBD2. Trimming took 1 base from V and 7 from J; bases not matched to a gene: 16. This CDR3 is 19 amino acids long. Germline V gene sequence: CDR1 SQVTM, CDR2 ANQGSEA. CDR3 DNA: TGCAGCGTTGAAGGAAAAGGACTAGCGGGAGGAGGGGTTTGGAATACGCAGTATTTT. Its translation: CSVEGKGLAGGGVWNTQYF.

V is TRBV12-2 and J is TRBJ1-2. TRBV12-2 is shown as a pseudogene. This CDR3 is 12 amino acids long. The CDR3 is CASPGSNYGYTF. In DNA form, the CDR3 reads TGTGCAAGCCCGGGTTCCAACTATGGCTACACCTTC.

The J gene is TRBJ2-1, the V gene TRBV5-1, with TRBD1 identical over 9 bases. The CDR3 extends over 13 amino acids. With 7 bases clipped from V and 6 bases from J, the junction kept 5 bases outside the gene matches. Germline V lookup: CDR1 SGHRS, CDR2 YFSETQ. CDR3 sequence (DNA): TGCGCCAGCGGGACAGGGAGACCCAATGAGCAGTTCTTC. Protein product: CASGTGRPNEQFF.

The count of this clone is one. V and J are TRBV5-4 and TRBJ2-1; 8 bases align to TRBD1. There are 15 residues in the CDR3. Germline V gene data show CDR1 as SGHNT and CDR2 as YYREEE (reference sequence). With 5 bases clipped from V and 4 bases from J, the junction kept 8 bases outside the gene matches. The CDR3 region has the DNA TGTGCCAGCAGGACCGGGACAGGCGAATACAATGAGCAGTTCTTC. Translating gives CASRTGTGEYNEQFF.

The chain links TRBV29-1 to TRBJ1-1, with TRBD1 as a possible D gene (5 bases). V was cut by 4 bases and J by 1 base, with 19 bases left in between. The germline CDR1 and CDR2 sequences are SQVTM and ANQGSEA. The CDR3 contains 16 residues. CDR3 sequence (DNA): TGCAGCGTTGCGGGTATCGGCGGGACCGCGAACACTGAAGCTTTCTTT. This translates into CSVAGIGGTANTEAFF. Full variable domain (remainder filled in from reference TRBV29-1 and TRBJ1-1): SAVISQKPSRDICQRGTSLTIQCQVDSQVTMMFWYRQQPGQSLTLIATANQGSEATYESGFVIDKFPISRPNLTFSTLTVSNMSPEDSSIYLCSVAGIGGTANTEAFFGQGTRLTVV.

In its sample, this clone was seen a few times. V usage is TRBV2 and J usage is TRBJ1-2; the D gene is possibly TRBD1 (5 bases). The V end lost 7 bases, the J end lost 2 bases, and 14 bases lay between the germline ends. This CDR3 is 14 amino acids long. CDR1 SNHLY and CDR2 FYNNEI come from the germline V gene. The CDR3 loop is CASNTMEGNYGYTF. CDR3 bases: TGTGCCAGCAATACTATGGAGGGGAACTATGGCTACACCTTC. The full variable domain, in which reference TRBV2 and TRBJ1-2 provide the parts outside the CDR3, is EPEVTQTPSHQVTQMGQEVILRCVPISNHLYFYWYRQILGQKVEFLVSFYNNEISEKSEIFDDQFSVERPDGSNFTLKIRSTKLEDSAMYFCASNTMEGNYGYTFGSGTRLTVV.

V usage is TRBV5-6 and J usage is TRBJ2-5, with TRBD2 matching 13 bases. Germline V CDR1 and CDR2: SGHDT, YYEEEE. V shed 4 bases, J shed 4 bases, and the junction held 7 bases outside the gene matches. The length of the CDR3 is 16 residues. This CDR3 is CASSLLAGGPGETQYF. DNA of the CDR3: TGTGCCAGCAGCCTACTAGCGGGAGGGCCGGGAGAGACCCAGTACTTC.

CDR3 region: CSVISDTGELFF. CDR3 DNA sequence: TGCAGCGTTATCTCCGACACCGGGGAGCTGTTTTTT. The chain is built from TRBV29-1 and TRBJ2-2; unclear D gene. The ends were cut back, 5 bases at V and 3 bases at J, with 7 bases in the middle. Germline V gives CDR1 SQVTM, CDR2 ANQGSEA. The CDR3 loop spans 12 amino acids.

V usage is TRBV7-8 and J usage is TRBJ1-3, with D unresolved. CDR3 size: 15 residues. The germline V gene encodes CDR1 SGHVS and CDR2 FQNEAQ. Trimming stripped 8 bases from V and 0 bases from J, with 14 bases between. CDR3 nucleotide sequence: TGTGCCAGCGCCTCGATGGGCCCCTCTGGAAACACCATATATTTT. Its protein product is CASASMGPSGNTIYF.

This clone was counted a single time. CDR3 region: CASSPSSGSRWQYF. In DNA form, the CDR3 reads TGTGCCAGCAGCCCTTCTAGCGGGAGTCGGTGGCAGTACTTC. The chain joins TRBV11-2 to TRBJ2-7; 10 bases map to TRBD2. The CDR3 runs 14 residues. CDR1 and CDR2 from the germline V gene are SGHAT and FQNNGV. V shed 5 bases, J shed 9 bases, and the junction held 10 bases outside the gene matches.

This clone appeared a few times. The chain has TRBV5-1 and TRBJ2-7, with 7 bases lining up with TRBD1. With V trimmed by 2 bases and J by 0 bases, 5 bases remained unmatched. The CDR3 length is 15 residues. The germline V gene encodes CDR1 SGHRS and CDR2 YFSETQ. CDR3 bases: TGCGCCAGCAGCTTAGGACAGGCCCTCTCCTACGAGCAGTACTTC. Residues: CASSLGQALSYEQYF.

The chain has TRBV9 and TRBJ2-7; 9 bases are a match to TRBD2. This CDR3 is built from 14 residues. The junction had 5 bases not matched to a gene; V was cut back by 3 bases and J by 4 bases. CDR1 is SGDLS and CDR2 is YYNGEE in the germline V gene. This chain's CDR3 is CASSEGLAEYEQYF. CDR3 DNA sequence: TGTGCCAGCAGCGAGGGACTAGCAGAATACGAGCAGTACTTC.

The CDR3 reads CASSLLGGGQPQHF. The CDR3 region has the DNA TGTGCCAGCAGTTTATTGGGTGGCGGGCAGCCCCAGCATTTT. The V call is TRBV27, the J call TRBJ1-5; D remains ambiguous. Germline CDR1 and CDR2: MNHEY and SMNVEV (reference sequence). There are 14 residues in the CDR3. With 1 base removed from V and 7 bases from J, the gap between germline ends came to 11 bases.

The chain recombines TRBV15 with TRBJ2-1, with D possibly matching TRBD2 (6 bases). Germline CDR1 and CDR2: LNHNV and YYDKDF (reference sequence). V was cut by 5 bases and J by 5 bases, with 13 bases left in between. There are 14 residues in the CDR3. The CDR3 DNA sequence: TGTGCCACCAGCGGCCTGGACTATAACAATGAGCAGTTCTTC. It is translated as CATSGLDYNNEQFF.

The gene calls are TRBV19 and TRBJ2-7; the D is unclear. Germline lookup yields CDR1 LNHDA and CDR2 SQIVND (reference sequence). The ends were cut back, 8 bases at V and 0 bases at J, with 11 bases in the middle. CDR3 size: 13 residues. The CDR3, as DNA: TGTGCCAGTTCCCTTCCAGGCTCCTACGAGCAGTACTTC. Amino acids: CASSLPGSYEQYF.

The chain is built from TRBV5-1 and TRBJ1-2, with TRBD1 identical over 9 bases. The V and J ends lost 5 bases and 7 bases, in that order; junction bases with no gene match: 6. Germline V CDR1 and CDR2: SGHRS, YFSETQ. The length of the CDR3 is 13 residues. The CDR3 DNA sequence: TGCGCCAGCAGACAGGGGGCATTTCCTGGCTACACCTTC. Encoded protein: CASRQGAFPGYTF.